Listed below are T cell receptor beta chains from one sample, sequenced in a study of cytomegalovirus exposure and HLA in healthy donors. The repertoire was sequenced with immunoSEQ multiplex PCR; TCRdb's copy has only in-frame clones and lacks some. This sample carries under 150,000 clones, about four fifths of them seen once, and the ten largest clones take 3.1%. The sequencing sample was made of PBMCs. The receptors come from a female donor in good health and CMV-seronegative. Both conserved end residues are part of each CDR3.

j_gene	v_gene	CDR3aa
TRBJ1-2	TRBV7-2	CASSLGGQGGYGYTF
TRBJ1-2	TRBV28	CASNSGGSGYTF
-	TRBV9	CASSVQTSYNEQFF
TRBJ1-6	TRBV11-1	CASSRQGNNSPLHF
TRBJ1-5	TRBV4-1	CASSRDRNQPQHF
TRBJ1-2	TRBV29-1	CSAGRGDSNYGYTF
TRBJ2-1	TRBV14	CASSQAAGGGNEQFF
TRBJ2-2	TRBV7-6	CASSLMSGGQGELFF
TRBJ1-2	TRBV28	CASREGQANYGYTF
TRBJ2-3	TRBV10-3	CAIKGSSTDTQYF
TRBJ2-4	TRBV27	CASTPGLAKNIQYF
TRBJ2-1	TRBV30	CAWSVLAGSNEQFF
TRBJ2-7	TRBV4-1	CASSYSGTGEAYEQYF
TRBJ1-2	TRBV28	CASRSPGLLFGYTF
TRBJ2-5	TRBV9	CASSARIGLETQYF
TRBJ2-2	TRBV27	CASIVRAGGSGELFF
TRBJ2-3	TRBV6-1	CASSEAGLGITDTQYF
TRBJ1-5	TRBV10-2	CASRQNSNQPQHF
TRBJ2-5	TRBV30	CAGRQDQETQYF
TRBJ2-7	TRBV19	CATRDRGTYEQYF
TRBJ2-1	TRBV7-9	CASSLGTGTRGNEQFF
TRBJ2-7	TRBV2	CASSEGTEGGLTGEQYF
TRBJ1-5	TRBV7-9	CASSLTGNQPQHF
TRBJ1-2	TRBV10-3	CAIRLGTDNYGYTF
TRBJ2-7	TRBV27	CASSSGGSYEQYF
TRBJ2-7	TRBV28	CASISKGTGNGLKYF
TRBJ1-5	TRBV5-4	CASSWDGQNQPQHF
TRBJ2-1	TRBV7-9	CASSHPAAVAGGTWDEQFF
TRBJ2-3	TRBV29-1	CSVRGQVTDTQYF